The T cell receptor (beta chain) described here comes from a study of blood T cell repertoires in COVID-19 (TCRdb year 2020). Some background on the complete study: Samples covering the acute and convalescent phases of COVID-19 were provided by collaborators in the United States, Italy and Spain. The prospective study material was composed of cDNA or gDNA derived from T cells, B-cell-depleted T cells, or PBMCs. The dataset comprised deeply sampled blood TCRbeta repertoires from subjects exposed to, actively infected with, or recovered from COVID-19. The repertoires were released in a freely available public database meant as a resource for research on the immune response to SARS-CoV-2. Samples came from the ongoing ImmuneRACE study (first 160 participants) plus 1,254 subjects from 6 global collaborators. The sample metadata nearly always contained a de-identified subject ID, COVID-19 status, age in years and sex. HLA class I and class II types, where available, came from metadata supplied by the sample provider rather than from assay-based typing.

TCRbeta CDR3 regions were amplified from genomic DNA using the immunoSEQ Assay, a bias-controlled multiplex PCR. Under the source paper's analysis protocol: The number of nucleated cells in each sample was estimated from the amplification of reference gene primers within the assay. To quantify the absolute abundance of each unique TCRbeta CDR3 rearrangement, sequence reads were collapsed and filtered. For each sample, productive Simpson clonality was calculated as the square root of Simpson's diversity index across productive rearrangements. TCRdb obtained this table from immuneACCESS and retained in-frame rearrangements with V and J assigned. These tables miss some clones; where compared with another copy, unresolved V genes account for less than half of the shortfall, and the remainder is unexplained. The DNA gave D and trimming, while V, J and clone size come from that table. Here the sample has more than 400,000 clones; approximately 85% occur a single time. Approximately 2.9% of the sample belongs to the ten largest clones.

Worth noting for this clone: Its antigen target is currently unknown. One base away there is no much larger clone; base qualities are not given.

The collaborating institutions used their own protocols to collect whole blood in K2EDTA tubes. Collaborator samples were shipped for TCRbeta analysis as frozen whole blood, isolated PBMCs, or DNA extracted from either sample type. Here is what the overall study found, with its caveats: How much clinical and demographic metadata was included differed by source and by participant, and the metadata was provided uncurated.

Its CDR3 holds 16 amino acids, cysteine through phenylalanine. Here the CDR3 DNA is all that survives: 48 bases in frame from base 1. Relative to germline, V is missing 3 bases and J is missing 1 base, with 6 bases of the junction outside any gene match. For CDR1 and CDR2, the germline V gene lists SGHRS and YFSETQ. This receptor was taken from a human donor in a cohort sampled during active COVID-19. Sequencing was performed on peripheral blood. The chain uses TRBV5-1 and TRBJ2-2; TRBD1 matches 7 bases in the middle. The CDR3 amino acid sequence is: CASSSGGSQNTGELFF. Read as DNA, the sequence is TGCGCCAGCAGCTCAGGGGGAAGCCAGAACACCGGGGAGCTGTTTTTT.